The 24 T cell receptor beta chains given below trace back to one sample, sequenced in a study of beta chain features in type 1 diabetes listed by TCRdb under 2018. These TCRs' antigens remain unknown. Library prep was done by the immunoSEQ multiplex PCR assay. The High Capacity cDNA Reverse Transcription Kit was used to reverse transcribe all of the isolated RNA, meaning that expressed TCRB transcripts were what got sequenced. TCRdb re-hosts the immuneACCESS table, in-frame sequences only. Its copies lack some clones; in the studies checked, an unresolved V gene accounts for under half of them, and the cause for the rest is not known. The sample includes some 660,000 clones, with 11% to 15% observed a single time. The ten largest clones represent 0.035% to 0.04% of the sample. Overall study outcomes, separate from this receptor: A moderate but significant shortening of TCRB CDR3 length was observed in type 1 diabetes patients in all four CD4+ subsets.

Sequences were obtained from naive CD4+ T cells from blood. Read against the paper, the sample's cell subset or site label means: true naive CD4+ T cells. These receptors were obtained from a man younger than 35 with type 1 diabetes.

The rearrangement joins TRBV29-1 to TRBJ1-5; perhaps TRBD1 as D (5 bases). V was cut by 4 bases and J by 3 bases, with 13 bases left in between. This CDR3 region has 14 residues. Germline V gene sequence: CDR1 SQVTM, CDR2 ANQGSEA. CDR3 bases: TGCAGCGTTGGCGGTGGGGCAGTCAATCAGCCCCAGCATTTT. Translating gives CSVGGGAVNQPQHF.

This clone was seen more than once but under ten times. J is TRBJ2-3 and V is TRBV5-6; 11 positions agree with TRBD1. The V segment lost 4 bases and the J segment 5 bases; nucleotides outside the gene matches: 9. CDR3 size: 16 residues. Germline CDR1 is SGHDT and CDR2 is YYEEEE. CDR3 bases: TGTGCCAGCAGCCTCCGGGACAGGGGGTTTCGAGATACGCAGTATTTT. Translation gives CASSLRDRGFRDTQYF. Supplemented by reference TRBV5-6 and TRBJ2-3, the full variable domain reads DAGVTQSPTHLIKTRGQQVTLRCSPKSGHDTVSWYQQALGQGPQFIFQYYEEEERQRGNFPDRFSGHQFPNYSSELNVNALLLGDSALYLCASSLRDRGFRDTQYFGPGTRLTVL.

This clone showed up just a few times. The chain uses TRBV5-1 and TRBJ2-3; D call uncertain. Germline values: CDR1 SGHRS, CDR2 YFSETQ. CDR3 size: 13 residues. The V gene lost 5 bases and the J gene lost 6 bases, with 13 bases spanning the gap. In nucleotides, the CDR3 is TGCGCCAGCAGGTTTCAAGGACCCGATACGCAGTATTTT. This gives the protein CASRFQGPDTQYF.

This clone showed up just a few times. The chain recombines TRBV29-1 with TRBJ1-1; 7 bases match TRBD1. V lost 1 base, J lost 1 base, and 6 bases stayed unmatched. Per the germline V gene, CDR1 is SQVTM and CDR2 is ANQGSEA. This CDR3 region has 15 residues. The CDR3 is CSVEGTQGKNTEAFF. The CDR3 DNA is TGCAGCGTTGAAGGTACACAGGGGAAGAACACTGAAGCTTTCTTT.

This clone has a handful of counts. The same CDR3 arises from other DNA sequences in this sample as well. CDR3 in amino acids: CASSRTVNTEAFF. The CDR3 coding sequence is TGTGCCAGCAGCCGGACAGTGAACACTGAAGCTTTCTTT. The chain joins TRBV14 to TRBJ1-1; D may be TRBD1 (6 bases). The CDR3 is 13 amino acids. Per the germline V gene, CDR1 is SGHDN and CDR2 is FVKESK. Trimming pared 4 bases from V and 0 bases from J, leaving 6 bases between.

This clone was picked up a small number of times. V usage is TRBV7-6 and J usage is TRBJ2-3, with 7 positions matching TRBD1. From germline, CDR1 is SGHVS and CDR2 FNYEAQ. This CDR3 is built from 17 residues. The J segment lost 4 bases and the V segment lost 0 bases, leaving 10 bases of the junction unmatched. Here the CDR3 DNA reads TGTGCCAGCAGCTTAGCTTTGAAGGGGGCGAACCCAGATACGCAGTATTTT. Translation: CASSLALKGANPDTQYF.

The chain combines TRBV5-8 with TRBJ1-5; D uncertain. Germline assignment: CDR1 SGHTS and CDR2 YDEGEE. The CDR3 length is 16 residues. V was clipped by 0 bases and J by 2 bases, with 12 bases between them. The CDR3 region is CASSLGPDARNQPQHF. CDR3 nucleotides: TGTGCCAGCAGCTTGGGCCCGGACGCCCGCAATCAGCCCCAGCATTTT. Combining the CDR3 with reference TRBV5-8 and TRBJ1-5 gives the whole variable domain EAGVTQSPTHLIKTRGQQATLRCSPISGHTSVYWYQQALGLGLQFLLWYDEGEERNRGNFPPRFSGRQFPNYSSELNVNALELEDSALYLCASSLGPDARNQPQHFGDGTRLSIL.

V and J are TRBV5-6 and TRBJ2-7; D unresolved. CDR1 is SGHDT and CDR2 is YYEEEE in the germline V gene. The V and J ends lost 4 bases and 0 bases respectively, with 8 bases between them. CDR3 size: 13 residues. CDR3 sequence (DNA): TGTGCCAGCAGCCTACTGCTCTCCTACGAGCAGTACTTC. This gives the protein CASSLLLSYEQYF.

This clone has only a few counts. The germline gene is not matched at one end of the junction; a read error may be the cause. The V call is TRBV5-1, the J call TRBJ2-7; TRBD1 is a possible D gene (5 bases). Germline-derived CDR1 and CDR2 are SGHRS and YFSETQ. There are 14 residues in the CDR3. The CDR3 region has the DNA TGCGCCAGCAGCTTGGCCCTCCCGACAGATTCCCATCGCTTC. Protein product: CASSLALPTDSHRF.

This sequence joins TRBV30 and TRBJ2-6; TRBD1 is a possible D gene (6 bases). Trimming took off 2 bases at V and 0 bases at J, with 17 bases between the two ends. The CDR3 spans 18 residues. CDR1 is GTSNPN, CDR2 SVGIG, per germline (reference sequence). This CDR3 reads CAWSPQQGQTSGANVLTF. The CDR3 DNA follows: TGTGCCTGGAGTCCCCAGCAGGGGCAGACCTCTGGGGCCAACGTCCTGACTTTC.

This clone was found a few times. This sequence joins TRBV16 and TRBJ2-7; weak D call: TRBD1 (5 bases). V was shortened by 2 bases and J by 0 bases, with 14 bases between the two germline ends. The CDR3 covers 16 residues. The germline V gene encodes CDR1 KGHSY and CDR2 FQNENV. The CDR3 bases are TGTGCCAGCAGCCAAGTTACCGCAGGGATCTCCTACGAGCAGTACTTC. Its protein product is CASSQVTAGISYEQYF. Full variable domain (rest looked up from reference TRBV16 and TRBJ2-7): GEEVAQTPKHLVRGEGQKAKLYCAPIKGHSYVFWYQQVLKNEFKFLISFQNENVFDETGMPKERFSAKCLPNSPCSLEIQATKLEDSAVYFCASSQVTAGISYEQYFGPGTRLTVT.

This clone was seen only a few times. The rearrangement uses TRBV14 and TRBJ2-7, with TRBD1 identical over 9 bases. Germline CDR1 SGHDN, CDR2 FVKESK. V lost 4 bases and J lost 4; bases outside the gene matches: 8. This CDR3 has 15 residues. In DNA, the CDR3 is TGTGCCAGCAGCCGAAACCTCGACAGGGGGTACGAGCAGTACTTC. Amino acid sequence: CASSRNLDRGYEQYF. Looking up the rest from reference TRBV14 and TRBJ2-7 gives the full variable domain: EAGVTQFPSHSVIEKGQTVTLRCDPISGHDNLYWYRRVMGKEIKFLLHFVKESKQDESGMPNNRFLAERTGGTYSTLKVQPAELEDSGVYFCASSRNLDRGYEQYFGPGTRLTVT.

This clone was seen more than once but under ten times. J is TRBJ2-3 and V is TRBV15, with a tentative D call TRBD1 (6 bases). V lost 0 bases and J lost 1, with 11 bases in between. This CDR3 has 16 amino acids. Per germline, CDR1 LNHNV and CDR2 YYDKDF (reference sequence). CDR3 sequence: CATSRDRQAGTDTQYF. The CDR3 nucleotides read TGTGCCACCAGCAGAGATCGACAGGCTGGCACAGATACGCAGTATTTT.

This clone showed up just a few times. DNA for the CDR3: TGTGCCAGCAGTTTGGGACACCTGGCAACTAATGAAAAACTGTTTTTT. It yields the protein CASSLGHLATNEKLFF. V is TRBV6-5 and J is TRBJ1-4, with a tentative D call TRBD1 (6 bases). The CDR3 consists of 16 residues. Trimming pared 4 bases from V and 0 bases from J, leaving 12 bases between. CDR1 and CDR2 from the germline V gene are MNHEY and SVGAGI.

DNA for the CDR3: TGTGCCAGTAGTGAGCGGGGGCCGCCGGATACGCAGTATTTT. Protein: CASSERGPPDTQYF. This rearrangement joins TRBV19 to TRBJ2-3; 8 nucleotides line up with TRBD2. The CDR3 runs 14 residues. Germline V gene sequence: CDR1 LNHDA, CDR2 SQIVND (reference sequence). Trimming at V came to 5 bases and at J to 6 bases, leaving 7 bases not matched to a gene.

This clone was detected only a few times. The chain couples TRBV7-2 to TRBJ2-3; 12 bases align to TRBD2. The length of the CDR3 is 14 residues. V trimming: 10 bases; J trimming: 5 bases; junction bases outside the gene matches: 7. Per the germline V gene, CDR1 is SGHTA and CDR2 is FQGNSA. CDR3 loop: CATSSGGAGDTQYF. The CDR3 coding sequence is TGTGCCACATCTAGCGGGGGGGCTGGAGATACGCAGTATTTT.

The chain has TRBV6-1 and TRBJ2-5; TRBD1 agrees at 7 bases. Germline CDR1 is MNHNS and CDR2 is SASEGT. J was trimmed by 2 bases and V by 9 bases; bases with no gene match: 9. The CDR3 runs 14 residues. CDR3 in DNA: TGTGCCAGATGGACAGGATGGGTTCAAGAGACCCAGTACTTC. Its protein product is CARWTGWVQETQYF.

CDR3 DNA sequence: TGTGCCAGCAGATCGGACACCCGCTACGAGCAGTACTTC. Encoded protein: CASRSDTRYEQYF. The gene calls are TRBV6-5 and TRBJ2-7; a possible D gene is TRBD1 (5 bases). The CDR3 contains 13 residues. Germline V gene lookup returns CDR1 MNHEY and CDR2 SVGAGI. Trimming shortened V by 6 bases and J by 3 bases, and 12 bases separated the two germline ends.

This clone was detected only a few times. The chain links TRBV7-9 to TRBJ1-2; 8 nucleotides line up with TRBD1. J lost 4 bases, V lost 7 bases, and 8 bases had no gene match. The CDR3 sequence is 14 residues long. The germline CDR1 and CDR2 sequences are SEHNR and FQNEAQ (reference sequence). CDR3 amino acids: CASTQTGAIYGYTF. DNA for the CDR3: TGTGCCAGCACCCAGACAGGGGCCATCTATGGCTACACCTTC.

This sequence joins TRBV28 and TRBJ1-6; no clear D gene. Germline V gene data show CDR1 as MDHEN and CDR2 as SYDVKM. The CDR3 runs to 15 residues. Trimming shortened V by 3 bases and J by 6 bases, and 12 bases separated the two germline ends. The CDR3 sequence: CASSFFRILNSPLHF. CDR3 DNA sequence: TGTGCCAGCAGTTTCTTTAGGATACTTAATTCACCCCTCCACTTT.

About this clone itself: Other DNA sequences in the sample encode the same CDR3. V is TRBV7-2 and J is TRBJ1-1; D not certain. Germline assignment: CDR1 SGHTA and CDR2 FQGNSA. The ends were cut back, 1 base at V and 0 bases at J, with 3 bases in the middle. This CDR3 region has 13 residues. The CDR3 nucleotides are TGTGCCAGCAGCTTAGACCTGAACACTGAAGCTTTCTTT. Translation: CASSLDLNTEAFF. Looking up the rest from reference TRBV7-2 and TRBJ1-1 gives the full variable domain: GAGVSQSPSNKVTEKGKDVELRCDPISGHTALYWYRQSLGQGLEFLIYFQGNSAPDKSGLPSDRFSAERTGGSVSTLTIQRTQQEDSAVYLCASSLDLNTEAFFGQGTRLTVV.

This clone was picked up a small number of times. The same CDR3 also results from other DNA sequences found in this sample. This chain joins TRBV4-1 and TRBJ1-5, with no clear D. Germline V CDR1 and CDR2: MGHRA, YSYEKL. The CDR3 length is 15 residues. Trimming cost V 0 bases and J 2 bases, with 8 bases left between them. For the CDR3, the DNA is TGCGCCAGCAGCCAAGACCCCGGGGGCAATCAGCCCCAGCATTTT. Translating it yields CASSQDPGGNQPQHF.

This clone was picked up a small number of times. Distinct nucleotide sequences in the sample also encode this CDR3. This chain connects TRBV7-2 to TRBJ2-7; maybe TRBD2 (6 bases). This CDR3 has 13 residues. Per the germline V gene, CDR1 is SGHTA and CDR2 is FQGNSA. Trimming took 3 bases from V and 2 from J, leaving 8 bases between them. The CDR3 reads CASSLVAAYEQYF. CDR3 in DNA: TGTGCCAGCAGCTTGGTAGCGGCCTACGAGCAGTACTTC.

This clone was recorded many times. Other nucleotide sequences in the sample specify the same CDR3. The rearrangement joins TRBV14 to TRBJ1-1, with D perhaps matching TRBD1 (5 bases). The CDR3 extends over 13 amino acids. Germline V gene sequence: CDR1 SGHDN, CDR2 FVKESK. Deletions cut 3 bases from V and 3 bases from J, with 8 bases between. CDR3 nucleotide sequence: TGTGCCAGCAGCCAGGGGCTGGACACTGAAGCTTTCTTT. Its translation is CASSQGLDTEAFF.